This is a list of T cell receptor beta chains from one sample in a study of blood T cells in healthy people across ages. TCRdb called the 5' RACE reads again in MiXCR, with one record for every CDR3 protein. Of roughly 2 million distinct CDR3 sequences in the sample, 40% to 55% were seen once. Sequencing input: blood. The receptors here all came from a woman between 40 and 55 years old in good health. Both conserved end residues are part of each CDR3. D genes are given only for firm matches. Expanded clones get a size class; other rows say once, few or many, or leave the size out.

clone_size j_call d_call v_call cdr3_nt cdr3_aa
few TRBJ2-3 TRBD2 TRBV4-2 TGTGCCAGCAGCCCAGATCCAGCGGGGGGGCAAGTAGATACGCAGTATTTT CASSPDPAGGQVDTQYF
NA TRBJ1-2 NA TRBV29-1 TGCAGCGTTGCGGGGGCAAGTGGAAACTATGGCTACACCTTC CSVAGASGNYGYTF
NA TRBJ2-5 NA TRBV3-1 TGTGCCAGCAGCCAAGAGAATAGACCAGAGACCCAGTACTTC CASSQENRPETQYF
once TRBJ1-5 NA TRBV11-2 TGTGCCAGCAGCTTAGAGGACAGCAATAATCAGCCCCAGCATTTT CASSLEDSNNQPQHF
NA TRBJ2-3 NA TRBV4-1 TGCGCCAGCAGCCAAGCTGTGGGCGTAGATACGCAGTATTTT CASSQAVGVDTQYF
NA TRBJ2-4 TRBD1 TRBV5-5 TGTGCCAGCAGCTTGGGACAGGGGAGCATTCAGTACTTC CASSLGQGSIQYF
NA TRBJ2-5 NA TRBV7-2 TGTGCCAGCAGCTTAGCAGGCAACGGCGCAAGGGAGACCCAGTACTTC CASSLAGNGARETQYF
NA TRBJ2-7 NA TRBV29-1 TGCAGCGTTGAACTAGGCGAGCAGTACTTC CSVELGEQYF
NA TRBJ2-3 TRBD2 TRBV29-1 TGCAGCGTTGATGGGCTAGCGGGGAGCACAGATACGCAGTATTTT CSVDGLAGSTDTQYF
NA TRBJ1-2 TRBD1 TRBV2 TGTGCCAGCAGTGGTCTGCTGGACAGGAGAAGATACGGCTACACCTTC CASSGLLDRRRYGYTF
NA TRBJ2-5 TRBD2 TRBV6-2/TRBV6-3 TGTGCCAGCAAGACTACAGCGGGGGGAGGAGAGACCCAGTACTTC CASKTTAGGGETQYF
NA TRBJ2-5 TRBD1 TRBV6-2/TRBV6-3 TGTGCCAGCAGCCGAGGACAGACAGGGGGCGTAAAGACCCAGTACTTC CASSRGQTGGVKTQYF
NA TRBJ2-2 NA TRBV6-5 TGTGCCAGCAGTTACCAACTAGTCTCCGGGGAGCTGTTTTTT CASSYQLVSGELFF